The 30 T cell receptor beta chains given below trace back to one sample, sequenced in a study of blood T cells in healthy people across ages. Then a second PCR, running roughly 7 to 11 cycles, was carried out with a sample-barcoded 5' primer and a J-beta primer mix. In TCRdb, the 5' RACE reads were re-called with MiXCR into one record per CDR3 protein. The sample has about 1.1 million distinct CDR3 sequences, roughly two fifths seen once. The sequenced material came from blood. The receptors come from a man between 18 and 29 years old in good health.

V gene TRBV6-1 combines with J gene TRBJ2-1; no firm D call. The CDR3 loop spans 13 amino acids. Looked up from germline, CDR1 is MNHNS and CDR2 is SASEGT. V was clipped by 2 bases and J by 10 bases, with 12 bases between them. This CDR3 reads CASSELGLGEQFF. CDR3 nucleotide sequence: TGTGCCAGCAGTGAACTCGGGCTGGGGGAGCAGTTCTTC.

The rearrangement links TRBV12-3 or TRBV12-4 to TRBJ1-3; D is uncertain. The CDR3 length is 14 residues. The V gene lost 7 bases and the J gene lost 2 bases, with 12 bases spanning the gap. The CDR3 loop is CASIVDHPGNTIYF. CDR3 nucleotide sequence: TGTGCCAGCATCGTGGACCACCCTGGAAACACCATATATTTT.

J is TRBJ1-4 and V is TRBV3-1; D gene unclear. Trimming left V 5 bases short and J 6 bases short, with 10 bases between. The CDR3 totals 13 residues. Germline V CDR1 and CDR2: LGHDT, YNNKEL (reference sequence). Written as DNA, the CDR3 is TGTGCCAGCAGCAGGGATGGAGATGAAAAACTGTTTTTT. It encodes CASSRDGDEKLFF.

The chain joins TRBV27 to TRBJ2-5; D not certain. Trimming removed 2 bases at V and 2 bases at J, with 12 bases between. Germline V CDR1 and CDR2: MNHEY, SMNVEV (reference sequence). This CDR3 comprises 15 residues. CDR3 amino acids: CASSLPRAMQETQYF. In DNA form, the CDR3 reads TGTGCCAGCAGTTTACCCCGGGCTATGCAAGAGACCCAGTACTTC.

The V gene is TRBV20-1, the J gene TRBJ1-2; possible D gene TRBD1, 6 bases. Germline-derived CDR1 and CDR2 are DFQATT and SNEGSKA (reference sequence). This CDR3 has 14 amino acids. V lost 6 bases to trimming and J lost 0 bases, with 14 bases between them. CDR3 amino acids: CSAENREANYGYTF. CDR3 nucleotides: TGCAGTGCCGAGAACAGGGAAGCTAACTATGGCTACACCTTC.

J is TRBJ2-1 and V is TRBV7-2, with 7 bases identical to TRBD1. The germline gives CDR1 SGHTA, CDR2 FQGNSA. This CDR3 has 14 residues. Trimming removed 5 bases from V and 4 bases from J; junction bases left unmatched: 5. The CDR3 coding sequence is TGTGCCAGCAGCCTCCAGGACAGGTACAATGAGCAGTTCTTC. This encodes CASSLQDRYNEQFF.

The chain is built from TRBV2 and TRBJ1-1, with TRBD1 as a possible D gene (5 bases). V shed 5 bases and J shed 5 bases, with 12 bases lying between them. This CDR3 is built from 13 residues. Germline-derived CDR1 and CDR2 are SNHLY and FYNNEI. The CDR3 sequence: CASSTGGSTEAFF. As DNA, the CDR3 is TGTGCCAGCAGTACTGGGGGAAGTACTGAAGCTTTCTTT.

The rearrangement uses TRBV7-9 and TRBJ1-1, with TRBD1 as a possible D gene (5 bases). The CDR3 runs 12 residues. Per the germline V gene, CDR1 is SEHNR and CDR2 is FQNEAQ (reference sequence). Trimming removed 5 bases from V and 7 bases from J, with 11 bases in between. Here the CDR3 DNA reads TGTGCCAGCAGCCAAGGGGAGATTGAAGCTTTCTTT. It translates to CASSQGEIEAFF. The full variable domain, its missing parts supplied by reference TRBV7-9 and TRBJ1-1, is DTGVSQNPRHKITKRGQNVTFRCDPISEHNRLYWYRQTLGQGPEFLTYFQNEAQLEKSRLLSDRFSAERPKGSFSTLEIQRTEQGDSAMYLCASSQGEIEAFFGQGTRLTVV.

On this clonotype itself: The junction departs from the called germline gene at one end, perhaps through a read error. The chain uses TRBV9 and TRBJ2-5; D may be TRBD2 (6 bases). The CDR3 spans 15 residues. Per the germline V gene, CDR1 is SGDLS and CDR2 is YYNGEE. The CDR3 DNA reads TGTGCCGGCAGCGTAGATGGGACTTCCCAAGAGACCCAGTACTTC. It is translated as CAGSVDGTSQETQYF.

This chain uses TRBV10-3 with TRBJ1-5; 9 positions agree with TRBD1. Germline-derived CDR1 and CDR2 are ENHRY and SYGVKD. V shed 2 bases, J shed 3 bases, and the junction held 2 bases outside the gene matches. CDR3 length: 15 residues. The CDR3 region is CAISEGQGTNQPQHF. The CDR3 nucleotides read TGTGCCATCAGTGAGGGACAGGGGACCAATCAGCCCCAGCATTTT.

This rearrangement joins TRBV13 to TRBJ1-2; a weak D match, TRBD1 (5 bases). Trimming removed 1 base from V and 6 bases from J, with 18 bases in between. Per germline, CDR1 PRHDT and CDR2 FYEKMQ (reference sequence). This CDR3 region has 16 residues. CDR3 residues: CASSLEEGGDGDGYTF. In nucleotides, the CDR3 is TGTGCCAGCAGCTTAGAGGAGGGAGGGGACGGCGATGGCTACACCTTC.

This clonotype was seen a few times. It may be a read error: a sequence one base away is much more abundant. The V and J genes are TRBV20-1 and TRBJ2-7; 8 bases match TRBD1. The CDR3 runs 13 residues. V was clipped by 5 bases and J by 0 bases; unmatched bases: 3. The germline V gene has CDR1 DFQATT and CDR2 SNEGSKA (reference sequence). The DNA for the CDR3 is TGCAGTGCTCAGGACAGGGACTCCTACGAGCAGTACTTC. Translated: CSAQDRDSYEQYF.

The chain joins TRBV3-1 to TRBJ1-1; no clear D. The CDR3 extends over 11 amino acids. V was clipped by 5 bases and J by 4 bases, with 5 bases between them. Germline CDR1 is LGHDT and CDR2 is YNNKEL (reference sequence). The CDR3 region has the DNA TGTGCCAGCAGCGGTATCACTGAAGCTTTCTTT. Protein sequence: CASSGITEAFF.

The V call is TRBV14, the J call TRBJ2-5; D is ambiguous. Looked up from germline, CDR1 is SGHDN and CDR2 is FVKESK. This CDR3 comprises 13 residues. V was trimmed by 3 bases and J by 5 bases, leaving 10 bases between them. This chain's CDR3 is CASSQGVWETQYF. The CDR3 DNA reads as TGTGCCAGCAGCCAGGGTGTGTGGGAGACCCAGTACTTC.

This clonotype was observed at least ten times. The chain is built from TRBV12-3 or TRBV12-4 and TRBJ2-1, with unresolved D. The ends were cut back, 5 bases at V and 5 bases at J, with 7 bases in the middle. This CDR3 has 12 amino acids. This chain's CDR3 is CASSLLNNEQFF. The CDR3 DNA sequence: TGTGCCAGCAGTCTCCTTAACAATGAGCAGTTCTTC.

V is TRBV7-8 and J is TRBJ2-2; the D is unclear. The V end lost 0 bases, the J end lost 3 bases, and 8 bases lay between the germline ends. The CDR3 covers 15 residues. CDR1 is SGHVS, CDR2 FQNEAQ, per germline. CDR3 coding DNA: TGTGCCAGCAGCTTAGCGCCGAGCCACACCGGGGAGCTGTTTTTT. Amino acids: CASSLAPSHTGELFF. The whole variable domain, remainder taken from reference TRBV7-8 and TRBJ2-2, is GAGVSQSPRYKVAKRGQDVALRCDPISGHVSLFWYQQALGQGPEFLTYFQNEAQLDKSGLPSDRFFAERPEGSVSTLKIQRTQQEDSAVYLCASSLAPSHTGELFFGEGSRLTVL.

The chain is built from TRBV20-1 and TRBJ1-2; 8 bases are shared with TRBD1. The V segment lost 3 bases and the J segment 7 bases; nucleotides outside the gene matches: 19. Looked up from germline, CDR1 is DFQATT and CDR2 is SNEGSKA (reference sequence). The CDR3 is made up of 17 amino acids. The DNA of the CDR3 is TGCAGTGCTAGTCCCTCATCGGACAGGGCCGATTCCGGTGGCTACACCTTC. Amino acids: CSASPSSDRADSGGYTF.

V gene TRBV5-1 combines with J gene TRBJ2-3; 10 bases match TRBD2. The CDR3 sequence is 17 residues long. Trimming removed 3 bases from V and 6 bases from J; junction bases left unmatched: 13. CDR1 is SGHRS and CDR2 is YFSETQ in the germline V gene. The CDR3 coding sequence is TGCGCCAGCAGCTCGGGCTCTAGCGGGAGACCAACGGATACGCAGTATTTT. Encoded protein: CASSSGSSGRPTDTQYF. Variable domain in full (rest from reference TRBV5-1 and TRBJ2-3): KAGVTQTPRYLIKTRGQQVTLSCSPISGHRSVSWYQQTPGQGLQFLFEYFSETQRNKGNFPGRFSGRQFSNSRSEMNVSTLELGDSALYLCASSSGSSGRPTDTQYFGPGTRLTVL.

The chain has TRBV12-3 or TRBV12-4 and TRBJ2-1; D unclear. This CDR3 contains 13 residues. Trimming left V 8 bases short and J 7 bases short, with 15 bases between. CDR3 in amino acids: CASSGRLGNEQFF. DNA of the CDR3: TGTGCCAGCTCAGGACGGCTAGGGAATGAGCAGTTCTTC.

The CDR3 protein is CSARPPGAGSYNEQYF. CDR3 bases: TGCAGTGCTAGACCTCCAGGGGCAGGGTCCTACAATGAGCAGTACTTC. The chain combines TRBV20-1 with TRBJ2-1; a possible D gene is TRBD1 (6 bases). The J call is doubtful: the DNA matches TRBJ2-7 better. The CDR3 covers 16 residues. Germline V gene sequence: CDR1 DFQATT, CDR2 SNEGSKA (reference sequence).

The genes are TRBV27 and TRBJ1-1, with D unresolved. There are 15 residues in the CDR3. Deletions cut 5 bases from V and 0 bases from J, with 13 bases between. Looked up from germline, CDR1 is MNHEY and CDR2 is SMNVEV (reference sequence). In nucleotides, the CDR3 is TGTGCCAGCAGTCCTAACGTATATATGAACACTGAAGCTTTCTTT. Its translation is CASSPNVYMNTEAFF.

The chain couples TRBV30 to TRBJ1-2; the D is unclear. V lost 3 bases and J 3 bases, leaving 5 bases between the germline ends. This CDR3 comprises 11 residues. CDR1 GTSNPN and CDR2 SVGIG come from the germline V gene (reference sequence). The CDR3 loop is CAWRVDYGYTF. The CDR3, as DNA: TGTGCCTGGAGGGTAGACTATGGCTACACCTTC.

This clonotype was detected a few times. CDR3 region: CASSLERPSNQPQHF. In nucleotides, the CDR3 is TGTGCCAGCAGCTTAGAACGGCCTAGCAATCAGCCCCAGCATTTT. The J gene is TRBJ1-5, the V gene TRBV7-8, with unresolved D. Trimming pared 1 base from V and 0 bases from J, leaving 7 bases between. The CDR3 length is 15 residues. Looked up from germline, CDR1 is SGHVS and CDR2 is FQNEAQ.

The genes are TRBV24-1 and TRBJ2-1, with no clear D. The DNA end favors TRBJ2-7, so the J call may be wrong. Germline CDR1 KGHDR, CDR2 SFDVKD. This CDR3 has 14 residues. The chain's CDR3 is CATRSGVSYNEQYF. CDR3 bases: TGTGCCACCAGGTCTGGGGTTTCCTACAATGAGCAGTACTTC.

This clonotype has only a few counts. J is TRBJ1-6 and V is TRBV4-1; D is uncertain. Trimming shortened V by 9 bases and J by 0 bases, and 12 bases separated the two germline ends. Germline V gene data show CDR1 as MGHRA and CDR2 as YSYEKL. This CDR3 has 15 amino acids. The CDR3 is CASQPPGSYNSPLHF. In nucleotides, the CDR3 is TGCGCCAGTCAGCCTCCCGGCTCCTATAATTCACCCCTCCACTTT.

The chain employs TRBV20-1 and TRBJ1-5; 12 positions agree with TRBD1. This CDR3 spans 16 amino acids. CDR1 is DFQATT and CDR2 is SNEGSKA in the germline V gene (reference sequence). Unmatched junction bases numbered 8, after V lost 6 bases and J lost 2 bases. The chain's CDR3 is CSALGQGASGNQPQHF. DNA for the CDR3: TGCAGTGCCCTGGGACAGGGGGCCAGCGGCAATCAGCCCCAGCATTTT.

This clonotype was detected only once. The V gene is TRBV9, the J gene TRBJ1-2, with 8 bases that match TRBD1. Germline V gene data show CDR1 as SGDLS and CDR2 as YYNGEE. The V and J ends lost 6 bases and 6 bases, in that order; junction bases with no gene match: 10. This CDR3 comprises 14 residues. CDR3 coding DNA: TGTGCCAGCACCTCTTCACAGGGGGGCGATGGCTACACCTTC. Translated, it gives CASTSSQGGDGYTF.

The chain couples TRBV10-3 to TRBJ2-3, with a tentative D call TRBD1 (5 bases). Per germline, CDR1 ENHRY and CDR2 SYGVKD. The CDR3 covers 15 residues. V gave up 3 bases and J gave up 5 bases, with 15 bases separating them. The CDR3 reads CAISETSGKQDTQYF. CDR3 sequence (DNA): TGTGCCATCAGTGAAACGTCAGGGAAACAAGATACGCAGTATTTT.

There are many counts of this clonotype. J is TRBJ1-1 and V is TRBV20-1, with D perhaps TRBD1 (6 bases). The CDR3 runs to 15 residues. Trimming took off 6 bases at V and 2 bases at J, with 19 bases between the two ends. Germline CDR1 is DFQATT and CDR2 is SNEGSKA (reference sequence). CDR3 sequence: CSALYAGGGNTEAFF. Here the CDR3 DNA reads TGCAGTGCCCTTTACGCAGGCGGGGGCAACACTGAAGCTTTCTTT.

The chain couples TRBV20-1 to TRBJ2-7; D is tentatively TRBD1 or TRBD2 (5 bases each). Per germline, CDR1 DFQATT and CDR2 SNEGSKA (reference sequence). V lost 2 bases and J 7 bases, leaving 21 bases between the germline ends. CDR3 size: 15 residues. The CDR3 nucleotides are TGCAGTGCTAGACCTACCGGGACGGTGAGTGGGGAGCAGTACTTC. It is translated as CSARPTGTVSGEQYF.